The rows below give T cell receptor beta chains drawn from one sample of a study of T cell responses to AZD1222 COVID-19 vaccine. TCRdb's table, derived via immunoSEQ multiplex PCR, lists solely in-frame clones and lacks some. The table shows about 160,000 clones, with 80% to 95% occurring only once. The source material was peripheral blood, sampled 28 days after the second AZD1222 dose. The source is an adult who received the AZD1222 COVID-19 vaccine. Both conserved end residues are part of each CDR3. A D gene is named only where the DNA matches it firmly. Expanded clones are given a class, and other clones once, few, many or no size at all.

>TRBD1|once|TRBJ1-1|TRBV5-1
CASSLDGSGGWAEAFF
TGCGCCAGCAGCTTGGACGGCTCAGGGGGCTGGGCTGAAGCTTTCTTT
>TRBD2|NA|TRBJ2-1|TRBV9
CASSVEGAGSFYNEQFF
TGTGCCAGCAGCGTAGAAGGAGCGGGGAGCTTCTACAATGAGCAGTTCTTC
>NA|NA|TRBJ1-6|TRBV25-1
CASRVRDNSPLHF
TGTGCCAGCCGAGTCCGGGATAATTCACCCCTCCACTTT
>TRBD1|once|TRBJ1-1|TRBV30
CAWNYRDRGTEAFF
TGTGCCTGGAATTACCGGGACAGGGGCACTGAAGCTTTCTTT
>NA|NA|TRBJ2-6|TRBV6-4
CASSDSNSGANVLTF
TGTGCCAGCAGTGACTCGAATTCTGGGGCCAACGTCCTGACTTTC
>TRBD1|NA|TRBJ1-2|TRBV6-1
CASSENWDRDSYNYGYTF
TGTGCCAGCAGTGAAAACTGGGACCGGGACAGCTACAACTATGGCTACACCTTC
>NA|once|TRBJ2-3|TRBV3-1/TRBV3-2
CASSQVEDTQYF
TGTGCCAGCAGCCAAGTAGAAGATACGCAGTATTTT
>NA|NA|TRBJ1-1|TRBV18
CASSPYLPDTEAFF
TGTGCCAGCTCACCATATCTTCCGGACACTGAAGCTTTCTTT
>TRBD1|NA|TRBJ2-3|TRBV5-1
CASSSSPGQGSTDTQYF
TGCGCCAGCAGCTCCTCCCCAGGACAGGGAAGCACAGATACGCAGTATTTT
>TRBD1|few|TRBJ1-6|TRBV5-1
CASSFGTDHNSPLHF
TGCGCCAGCAGTTTTGGGACAGACCATAATTCACCCCTCCACTTT
>NA|NA|TRBJ1-1|TRBV5-1
CASRLEAEAFF
TGCGCCAGCAGGCTTGAAGCTGAAGCTTTCTTT
>NA|NA|TRBJ2-7|TRBV29-1
CSVDRQGTYEQYF
TGCAGCGTTGATCGTCAGGGGACCTACGAGCAGTACTTC
>NA|once|TRBJ1-2|TRBV28
CASTEVEGINYGYTF
TGTGCCAGCACCGAGGTCGAGGGAATTAACTATGGCTACACCTTC
>NA|NA|TRBJ2-2|TRBV4-2
CASSQRPATAGELFF
TGTGCCAGCAGCCAAAGGCCAGCAACGGCCGGGGAGCTGTTTTTT
>NA|once|TRBJ1-3|TRBV30
CAWSVSGGFSGNTIYF
TGTGCCTGGAGTGTTTCGGGCGGCTTCTCTGGAAACACCATATATTTT
>TRBD2|NA|TRBJ2-2|TRBV27
CASSPLAGDGNTGELFF
TGTGCCAGCAGTCCGCTAGCGGGAGACGGGAACACCGGGGAGCTGTTTTTT
>NA|NA|TRBJ1-1|TRBV14
CASSKGGITEAFF
TGTGCCAGCAGCAAGGGAGGGATAACTGAAGCTTTCTTT
>NA|NA|TRBJ2-7|TRBV27
CASSLVLRGEQYF
TGTGCCAGCAGTTTAGTCCTTCGGGGCGAGCAGTACTTC
>NA|few|TRBJ2-1|TRBV19
CASSMGQAYNEQFF
TGTGCCAGTAGTATGGGACAAGCCTACAATGAGCAGTTCTTC
>TRBD2|NA|TRBJ2-2|TRBV5-1
CASSLAGVTSAKQVGELFF
TGCGCCAGCAGCTTGGCCGGGGTGACTAGCGCTAAACAGGTCGGGGAGCTGTTTTTT
>TRBD1|once|TRBJ2-2|TRBV2
CASRTGETGELFF
TGTGCCAGCAGGACAGGGGAAACCGGGGAGCTGTTTTTT
>TRBD1|NA|TRBJ1-1|TRBV2
CASSLDRGQTEAFF
TGTGCCAGCAGCCTGGACAGGGGGCAAACTGAAGCTTTCTTT
>NA|NA|TRBJ2-7|TRBV27
CASSSRQGYEQYF
TGTGCCAGCAGTTCACGTCAGGGCTACGAGCAGTACTTC
>NA|NA|TRBJ2-1|TRBV6-6
CASRGPPSYNEQFF
TGTGCCAGCAGAGGACCGCCCTCCTACAATGAGCAGTTCTTC
>NA|once|TRBJ2-7|TRBV27
CASRPAVVGYEQYF
TGTGCCAGCAGGCCAGCGGTGGTGGGCTACGAGCAGTACTTC
>NA|NA|TRBJ1-2|TRBV6-5
CASSYSAETDGYTF
TGTGCCAGCAGTTACTCGGCCGAGACTGATGGCTACACCTTC
>NA|NA|TRBJ1-2|TRBV7-9
CASSLGTGHGYTF
TGTGCCAGCAGCTTAGGAACAGGTCACGGCTACACCTTC
>TRBD1|NA|TRBJ1-1|TRBV9
CASSVLTGGGGTEAFF
TGTGCCAGCAGCGTATTGACAGGGGGCGGGGGCACTGAAGCTTTCTTT
>TRBD2|NA|TRBJ2-2|TRBV9
CASSVDSGSWTGELFF
TGTGCCAGCAGCGTAGATAGCGGGAGTTGGACCGGGGAGCTGTTTTTT
>NA|NA|TRBJ1-2|TRBV18
CASSRPDDYGYTF
TGTGCCAGCTCACGTCCGGACGACTATGGCTACACCTTC
>NA|NA|TRBJ1-6|TRBV5-4
CASSLPGIENSPLHF
TGTGCCAGCAGCTTGCCAGGGATCGAGAATTCACCCCTCCACTTT
>NA|NA|TRBJ1-5|TRBV28
CASSIQGQPQHF
TGTGCCAGCAGTATACAGGGACAGCCCCAGCATTTT
>NA|NA|TRBJ1-1|TRBV4-1
CASSQDGEGRNTEAFF
TGCGCCAGCAGCCAAGATGGAGAGGGACGGAACACTGAAGCTTTCTTT
>NA|NA|TRBJ2-7|TRBV19
CASSMLSGDEQYF
TGTGCCAGTAGTATGTTGTCAGGGGACGAGCAGTACTTC
>TRBD1|NA|TRBJ1-1|TRBV27
CASSTRGRLNTEAFF
TGTGCCAGCAGTACCAGGGGGCGCCTGAACACTGAAGCTTTCTTT
>TRBD2|once|TRBJ2-5|TRBV29-1
CSVAFTSAHQETQYF
TGCAGCGTTGCATTTACTAGCGCGCACCAAGAGACCCAGTACTTC
>TRBD1|NA|TRBJ2-2|TRBV11-3
CASSNRGSNGELFF
TGTGCCAGCTCCAACAGGGGCAGCAACGGGGAGCTGTTTTTT
>NA|NA|TRBJ1-6|TRBV18
CASSPASSYNSPLHF
TGTGCCAGCTCACCGGCTAGCTCCTATAATTCACCCCTCCACTTT
>TRBD1|NA|TRBJ1-2|TRBV29-1
CSASRGPYGYTF
TGCAGCGCCTCCAGGGGGCCCTATGGCTACACCTTC
>NA|NA|TRBJ2-6|TRBV3-1/TRBV3-2
CASSPLRSRHSGANVLTF
TGTGCCAGCAGCCCCCTGAGGAGCAGACACTCTGGGGCCAACGTCCTGACTTTC
>NA|NA|TRBJ1-2|TRBV18
CASSPRGQGYGYTF
TGTGCCAGCTCACCTCGGGGGCAAGGCTATGGCTACACCTTC
>TRBD2|once|TRBJ2-7|TRBV28
CASVSGSGSYEQYF
TGTGCCAGCGTTAGCGGGTCCGGCTCCTACGAGCAGTACTTC
>NA|once|TRBJ2-7|TRBV3-1/TRBV3-2
CASSQDVAAYEQYF
TGTGCCAGCAGCCAAGATGTGGCGGCCTACGAGCAGTACTTC
>NA|NA|TRBJ2-2|TRBV15
CATSRSGVPNTGELFF
TGTGCCACCAGCAGGTCGGGAGTCCCGAACACCGGGGAGCTGTTTTTT
>NA|NA|TRBJ1-1|TRBV6-1
CASSATDGTGGTEAFF
TGTGCCAGCAGTGCCACGGACGGCACTGGTGGCACTGAAGCTTTCTTT
>NA|NA|TRBJ1-4|TRBV18
CASSQQGLSNLEKLFF
TGTGCCAGCTCACAACAGGGACTATCAAACCTAGAAAAACTGTTTTTT
>NA|NA|TRBJ1-6|TRBV5-5
CASSEDGPSSYNSPLHF
TGTGCCAGCAGCGAGGACGGGCCGAGCTCCTATAATTCACCCCTCCACTTT
>NA|NA|TRBJ2-2|TRBV19
CASSRGGVAGELFF
TGTGCCAGTAGCCGAGGCGGGGTGGCCGGGGAGCTGTTTTTT
>TRBD1|NA|TRBJ2-2|TRBV10-1
CASSASGVGGPGELFF
TGCGCCAGCAGTGCATCAGGAGTAGGGGGCCCCGGGGAGCTGTTTTTT
>TRBD1|NA|TRBJ1-1|TRBV6-5
CASRRDRSLNTEAFF
TGTGCCAGCAGACGGGACAGATCCTTGAACACTGAAGCTTTCTTT
>TRBD1|NA|TRBJ1-2|TRBV11-2
CACLGKVRGLLNYGYTF
TGTGCCTGCCTGGGGAAGGTTAGGGGGCTCTTGAACTATGGCTACACCTTC
>NA|few|TRBJ1-2|TRBV30
CAWSPPRGRGYTF
TGTGCCTGGAGCCCCCCACGGGGCCGCGGCTACACCTTC
>NA|NA|TRBJ1-3|TRBV6-2/TRBV6-3
CASSYKDGNTIYF
TGTGCCAGCAGTTACAAGGATGGAAACACCATATATTTT
>TRBD1|once|TRBJ2-1|TRBV19
CASSPGQGYNEQFF
TGTGCCAGTAGTCCGGGACAGGGATACAATGAGCAGTTCTTC
>TRBD2|NA|TRBJ2-3|TRBV3-1/TRBV3-2
CASSPGTSGRLADTQYF
TGTGCCAGCAGCCCAGGGACTAGCGGGAGATTGGCAGATACGCAGTATTTT
>TRBD1|NA|TRBJ2-1|TRBV5-1
CASSPYPGGNEQFF
TGCGCCAGCAGCCCGTACCCAGGGGGCAATGAGCAGTTCTTC
>NA|NA|TRBJ2-7|TRBV3-1/TRBV3-2
CASSPTANEQYF
TGTGCCAGCAGCCCCACGGCTAACGAGCAGTACTTC
>TRBD1|NA|TRBJ1-2|TRBV4-2
CASSQGQGAYGYTF
TGTGCCAGCAGCCAAGGACAGGGGGCTTATGGCTACACCTTC
>TRBD2|NA|TRBJ2-5|TRBV4-1
CASSQDLVAGETQYF
TGCGCCAGCAGCCAAGATCTGGTAGCGGGGGAGACCCAGTACTTC
>NA|NA|TRBJ2-1|TRBV29-1
CSVGKGRKVGSFGNEQFF
TGCAGCGTTGGGAAGGGTAGGAAGGTTGGATCGTTCGGGAATGAGCAGTTCTTC